The rows below give T cell receptor beta chains drawn from one sample of a study of T-cell memory formation after mild COVID-19. TCRdb analysed the 5' RACE reads with MiXCR anew, one entry per CDR3 protein. The data contain fewer than 550,000 distinct CDR3 sequences, 15% to 20% of them singletons. The sample consisted of PBMCs or a T cell subset sorted from them (not recorded which). The source of these receptors is an adult woman who had mild COVID-19 (a few samples of this study predate the infection). Cell type and time point are not known. The CDR3 runs from the conserved cysteine through the conserved F or W. The D gene is left open where the match is weak. Clone size is stated in some rows and not others, as once, few, many or a class when expanded.

abundance: NA
d_gene: NA
j_gene: TRBJ1-4
v_gene: TRBV18
CDR3nt: TGTGCCAGCTCACCGACGGGGTCATCTACCGAAAAACTGTTTTTT
CDR3aa: CASSPTGSSTEKLFF

abundance: few
d_gene: TRBD1
j_gene: TRBJ2-2
v_gene: TRBV24-1
CDR3nt: TGTGCCACCAGTGGCCAGACAGGGTACACCGGGGAGCTGTTTTTT
CDR3aa: CATSGQTGYTGELFF

abundance: NA
d_gene: NA
j_gene: TRBJ1-3
v_gene: TRBV12-3/TRBV12-4
CDR3nt: TGTGCCAGCAGTTTAGGCCGGGGGCTATTTGGAAACACCATATATTTT
CDR3aa: CASSLGRGLFGNTIYF

abundance: NA
d_gene: NA
j_gene: TRBJ2-2
v_gene: TRBV2
CDR3nt: TGTGCCAGCGTCGGGGGAAGGGATTCCCAACTACCCTACACCGGGGAGCTGTTTTTT
CDR3aa: CASVGGRDSQLPYTGELFF

abundance: NA
d_gene: TRBD2
j_gene: TRBJ2-7
v_gene: TRBV7-9
CDR3nt: TGTGCCAGCAGCGCCACTAGCGGGAGATACGAGCAGTACTTC
CDR3aa: CASSATSGRYEQYF

abundance: few
d_gene: TRBD2
j_gene: TRBJ2-3
v_gene: TRBV12-3/TRBV12-4
CDR3nt: TGTGCCAGCAGTTTATCGACACTAGCGGAAAGCACAGATACGCAGTATTTT
CDR3aa: CASSLSTLAESTDTQYF

abundance: NA
d_gene: TRBD1
j_gene: TRBJ2-3
v_gene: TRBV18
CDR3nt: TGTGCCAGCTCACCGCCAGACAGGGGGGGAGATACGCAGTATTTT
CDR3aa: CASSPPDRGGDTQYF

abundance: NA
d_gene: NA
j_gene: TRBJ2-3
v_gene: TRBV4-1
CDR3nt: TGCGCCAGCAGCCCCCAGGACGGATCTACCACAGATACGCAGTATTTT
CDR3aa: CASSPQDGSTTDTQYF

abundance: NA
d_gene: NA
j_gene: TRBJ2-7
v_gene: TRBV11-2
CDR3nt: TGTGCCAGCAGCCCGGACGCCTGGGGGCCTTACTACGAGCAGTACTTC
CDR3aa: CASSPDAWGPYYEQYF

abundance: NA
d_gene: NA
j_gene: TRBJ2-3
v_gene: TRBV12-3/TRBV12-4
CDR3nt: TGTGCCAGCAGTTTAGCGATTACAGATACGCAGTATTTT
CDR3aa: CASSLAITDTQYF

abundance: few
d_gene: TRBD1
j_gene: TRBJ1-2
v_gene: TRBV5-1
CDR3nt: TGCGCCAGCAGCGGTTACAGGGGGCGAGGCTATGGCTACACCTTC
CDR3aa: CASSGYRGRGYGYTF

abundance: NA
d_gene: NA
j_gene: TRBJ1-1
v_gene: TRBV28
CDR3nt: TGTGCCAGCAGTTTAAGGTCGGGGGTGGGGAACACTGAAGCTTTCTTT
CDR3aa: CASSLRSGVGNTEAFF

abundance: few
d_gene: NA
j_gene: TRBJ2-2
v_gene: TRBV12-3/TRBV12-4
CDR3nt: TGTGCCAGCAGGAAAGTAGTGTGGGGTTCCCCCGGGGAGCTGTTTTTT
CDR3aa: CASRKVVWGSPGELFF

abundance: NA
d_gene: TRBD1
j_gene: TRBJ1-1
v_gene: TRBV30
CDR3nt: TGTGCCTGGAGAAGGACAGGGAACACTGAAGCTTTCTTT
CDR3aa: CAWRRTGNTEAFF

abundance: NA
d_gene: TRBD1
j_gene: TRBJ1-5
v_gene: TRBV12-3/TRBV12-4
CDR3nt: TGTGCCAGCGGTGGTCCGACAGGGGGCTTTGGTCAGCCCCAGCATTTT
CDR3aa: CASGGPTGGFGQPQHF

abundance: few
d_gene: NA
j_gene: TRBJ1-2
v_gene: TRBV5-4
CDR3nt: TGTGCCAGCACCGTTGCGGGGACGTACGGACGCGGCTACACCTTC
CDR3aa: CASTVAGTYGRGYTF

abundance: few
d_gene: TRBD1
j_gene: TRBJ2-2
v_gene: TRBV2
CDR3nt: TGTGCCAGCAGTGCGGGACAGGGATCTGTAGGGGAGCTGTTTTTT
CDR3aa: CASSAGQGSVGELFF

abundance: NA
d_gene: NA
j_gene: TRBJ2-3
v_gene: TRBV18
CDR3nt: TGTGCCAGCTCGCGGACCCCTAGAGGACCTAGCACAGATACGCAGTATTTT
CDR3aa: CASSRTPRGPSTDTQYF

abundance: few
d_gene: NA
j_gene: TRBJ1-1
v_gene: TRBV7-9
CDR3nt: TGTGCCAGCACAACCTGGGGGAACACTGAAGCTTTCTTT
CDR3aa: CASTTWGNTEAFF

abundance: few
d_gene: NA
j_gene: TRBJ2-5
v_gene: TRBV10-3
CDR3nt: TGTGCCATCAGTGATACGCAGGAGACCCAGTACTTC
CDR3aa: CAISDTQETQYF

abundance: NA
d_gene: TRBD2
j_gene: TRBJ2-1
v_gene: TRBV15
CDR3nt: TGTGCCACCAGCCACGGGACTAGCGTGGATGAGCAGTTCTTC
CDR3aa: CATSHGTSVDEQFF

abundance: few
d_gene: NA
j_gene: TRBJ2-1
v_gene: TRBV15
CDR3nt: TGTGCCACCAGCAGGGCTCGGGAATCCTACAATGAGCAGTTCTTC
CDR3aa: CATSRARESYNEQFF

abundance: few
d_gene: NA
j_gene: TRBJ2-5
v_gene: TRBV5-6
CDR3nt: TGTGCCAGCAGCTTGTCAGTGGGGGTACGCAGTGGGAGAGAGACCCAGTACTTC
CDR3aa: CASSLSVGVRSGRETQYF

abundance: NA
d_gene: NA
j_gene: TRBJ1-5
v_gene: TRBV30
CDR3nt: TGTGCCTGGAGTCAGCTAGGGGGGAATCAGCCCCAGCATTTT
CDR3aa: CAWSQLGGNQPQHF

abundance: few
d_gene: NA
j_gene: TRBJ2-7
v_gene: TRBV12-3/TRBV12-4
CDR3nt: TGTGCCAGCAGTTTAAGGCTGGGGGGCCCCTACGAGCAGTACTTC
CDR3aa: CASSLRLGGPYEQYF

abundance: NA
d_gene: TRBD2
j_gene: TRBJ2-3
v_gene: TRBV5-1
CDR3nt: TGCGCCAGCAGCCGGAGCGGGGACGCAGATACGCAGTATTTT
CDR3aa: CASSRSGDADTQYF

abundance: many
d_gene: NA
j_gene: TRBJ2-2
v_gene: TRBV5-1
CDR3nt: TGTGCCAGCAGTTTAGCAACCGGGAACACCGGGGAGCTGTTTTTT
CDR3aa: CASSLATGNTGELFF

abundance: NA
d_gene: NA
j_gene: TRBJ2-3
v_gene: TRBV15
CDR3nt: TGTGCCACCAGCAGAGTGTTCAGGGGCACAGATACGCAGTATTTT
CDR3aa: CATSRVFRGTDTQYF

abundance: NA
d_gene: NA
j_gene: TRBJ2-1
v_gene: TRBV20-1
CDR3nt: TGCAGTGCTAGAGATCCAGGACAGCCCAATGAGCAGTTCTTC
CDR3aa: CSARDPGQPNEQFF

abundance: NA
d_gene: NA
j_gene: TRBJ2-7
v_gene: TRBV9
CDR3nt: TGTGCCAGCAGCGTAGCGAGGGGCGAGCAGTACTTC
CDR3aa: CASSVARGEQYF

abundance: few
d_gene: NA
j_gene: TRBJ2-7
v_gene: TRBV20-1
CDR3nt: TGCAGTGCTAGAGACAGGGTAAAATACGAGCAGTACTTC
CDR3aa: CSARDRVKYEQYF

abundance: few
d_gene: NA
j_gene: TRBJ1-6
v_gene: TRBV9
CDR3nt: TGTGCCAGCAGCCCCCGAGTAGAGAGGAATAATTCACCCCTCCACTTT
CDR3aa: CASSPRVERNNSPLHF

abundance: NA
d_gene: TRBD1
j_gene: TRBJ2-7
v_gene: TRBV24-1
CDR3nt: TGTGCCACCAGTGACTCCGGGACAGCCGAGTCAGGCGAGCAGTACTTC
CDR3aa: CATSDSGTAESGEQYF

abundance: NA
d_gene: TRBD1
j_gene: TRBJ1-2
v_gene: TRBV20-1
CDR3nt: TGCAGTGCCTACCGTAGACAGGGCTACTATGGCTACACCTTC
CDR3aa: CSAYRRQGYYGYTF

abundance: NA
d_gene: NA
j_gene: TRBJ1-4
v_gene: TRBV12-3/TRBV12-4
CDR3nt: TGTGCCAGCAGACCGGGGACAATTGAAAAACTGTTTTTT
CDR3aa: CASRPGTIEKLFF

abundance: once
d_gene: NA
j_gene: TRBJ2-7
v_gene: TRBV7-2
CDR3nt: TGTGCCAGCAGCGCACACTGGGTCTCCTACGAGCAGTACTTC
CDR3aa: CASSAHWVSYEQYF

abundance: NA
d_gene: TRBD1
j_gene: TRBJ1-1
v_gene: TRBV20-1
CDR3nt: TGCAGTGGGAACGAGGGGGCGCGTACTGAAGCTTTCTTT
CDR3aa: CSGNEGARTEAFF

abundance: NA
d_gene: TRBD2
j_gene: TRBJ2-3
v_gene: TRBV7-8
CDR3nt: TGTGCCAGCAGCTTATTAGCGGGGGAAGGCTTGGGCACAGATACGCAGTATTTT
CDR3aa: CASSLLAGEGLGTDTQYF

abundance: NA
d_gene: NA
j_gene: TRBJ1-1
v_gene: TRBV7-9
CDR3nt: TGTGCCAGCAGCCGTCGGACGTCCTTGAACACTGAAGCTTTCTTT
CDR3aa: CASSRRTSLNTEAFF

abundance: NA
d_gene: TRBD1
j_gene: TRBJ2-1
v_gene: TRBV18
CDR3nt: TGTGCCAGCTCAACATCCAGGACAGGGGGCTCCAATGAGCAGTTCTTC
CDR3aa: CASSTSRTGGSNEQFF

abundance: many
d_gene: NA
j_gene: TRBJ1-6
v_gene: TRBV12-3/TRBV12-4
CDR3nt: TGTGCCAGCAGTTTTAACCGGGGCGCAGGGCGGGATTCACCCCTCCACTTT
CDR3aa: CASSFNRGAGRDSPLHF

abundance: NA
d_gene: TRBD1
j_gene: TRBJ1-1
v_gene: TRBV6-5
CDR3nt: TGTGCCAGCAGTCCGAGGGGGGGGACAGGGAAGTTTCGGAACACTGAAGCTTTCTTT
CDR3aa: CASSPRGGTGKFRNTEAFF

abundance: NA
d_gene: NA
j_gene: TRBJ2-1
v_gene: TRBV12-3/TRBV12-4
CDR3nt: TGTGCCAGCGTGGGGAGCTCCTACAATGAGCAGTTCTTC
CDR3aa: CASVGSSYNEQFF

abundance: NA
d_gene: TRBD1
j_gene: TRBJ2-7
v_gene: TRBV2
CDR3nt: TGTGCCTCCACACCGGGACAGGGGGTAGGCGAGCAGTACTTC
CDR3aa: CASTPGQGVGEQYF

abundance: NA
d_gene: TRBD2
j_gene: TRBJ2-3
v_gene: TRBV5-1
CDR3nt: TGCGCCAGCAGCCCCGCCGGGACTAGCGGGCTAACGCAGTATTTT
CDR3aa: CASSPAGTSGLTQYF

abundance: few
d_gene: TRBD2
j_gene: TRBJ2-3
v_gene: TRBV12-3/TRBV12-4
CDR3nt: TGTGCCAGCAGGCCTCGCGGGGGGGCGATGGCAGATACGCAGTATTTT
CDR3aa: CASRPRGGAMADTQYF

abundance: few
d_gene: NA
j_gene: TRBJ2-2
v_gene: TRBV4-1
CDR3nt: TGCGCCAGCAGCCAAGAGCGAGGGTCCGGGGAGCTGTTTTTT
CDR3aa: CASSQERGSGELFF

abundance: few
d_gene: NA
j_gene: TRBJ1-1
v_gene: TRBV7-9
CDR3nt: TGTGCCAGCAGCTTAGGAGAGGGGGTCTGGCACACTGAAGCTTTCTTT
CDR3aa: CASSLGEGVWHTEAFF

abundance: few
d_gene: TRBD2
j_gene: TRBJ2-5
v_gene: TRBV9
CDR3nt: TGTGCCAGCAGCGAAAATATCGGACTAGCTAAAGAGACCCAGTACTTC
CDR3aa: CASSENIGLAKETQYF

abundance: NA
d_gene: TRBD2
j_gene: TRBJ2-7
v_gene: TRBV6-2/TRBV6-3
CDR3nt: TGTGCCAGCAGTTACCACTACGCAGCGGGAGTGAGCTCCTACGAGCAGTACTTC
CDR3aa: CASSYHYAAGVSSYEQYF

abundance: once
d_gene: NA
j_gene: TRBJ2-2
v_gene: TRBV20-1
CDR3nt: TGCAGTGCTACCCCCTCACCGAACACCGGGGAGCTGTTTTTT
CDR3aa: CSATPSPNTGELFF

abundance: NA
d_gene: TRBD2
j_gene: TRBJ2-1
v_gene: TRBV20-1
CDR3nt: TGCAGTCCTCGTGGCGGGGGGGCCAGCAATGAGCAGTTCTTC
CDR3aa: CSPRGGGASNEQFF

abundance: NA
d_gene: NA
j_gene: TRBJ1-1
v_gene: TRBV15
CDR3nt: TGTGCCACCAGCAGAGATTGGGCAGGGAACACTGAAGCTTTCTTT
CDR3aa: CATSRDWAGNTEAFF

abundance: few
d_gene: NA
j_gene: TRBJ2-1
v_gene: TRBV7-3
CDR3nt: TGTGCCAGCAGCTTAGGCGAGGGCTATGAGCAGTTCTTC
CDR3aa: CASSLGEGYEQFF